The T cell receptor (beta chain) described here comes from a study of regulatory T cells in long-lasting Graves disease. Findings and limits, study-wide: Reduced TCR diversity was observed in persistent Graves' patients versus newly diagnosed patients.

Specified time point: newly diagnosed GD, antithyroid drugs for less than 3 months. Isolated PBMC RNA provided the starting material for the TCR library. Trimming cost V 8 bases and J 0 bases, with 14 bases left between them. Looked up from germline, CDR1 is MNHNS and CDR2 is SASEGT. CDR3 length: 15 residues. Sequencing libraries for TCR beta were prepared with iRepertoire HTBI primers and Arm-PCR of CDR3 regions. TCRdb processed the multiplex PCR reads anew with MiXCR; each CDR3 protein has one entry. Of roughly 350,000 distinct CDR3 sequences listed, around 15% are singletons. Points on this clonotype: The target antigen is unknown.

Another study also made use of these data, one on T cells in Graves' hyperthyroidism and ophthalmopathy. That report notes: Orbital computed tomography and thyroid ultrasound, together with serum TRAb and thyroxine and clinical symptoms, were used for diagnoses.

This sample comprised peripheral blood mononuclear cells (PBMCs), obtained at new diagnosis, from a patient treated with antithyroid drugs. The chain uses TRBV6-1 and TRBJ2-1; possibly TRBD2 for D (6 bases). This TCR came from a young woman with Graves disease. CDR3: CASSFMGGSYNEQFF. The CDR3 DNA follows: TGTGCCAGCTCTTTCATGGGGGGCTCCTACAATGAGCAGTTCTTC.